The entry below describes one TCR beta chain. Its antigen is unknown. This sample is part of a study of somatic mutations in cytotoxic T cells in rheumatoid arthritis. Study background: Several of the V beta antibody-stained T-cell populations were flow-sorted at nearly 100% purity; V beta1+ cells were among them and were sequenced for TCRB. General observations from the study: Nobody adjusted the slight TRBV07 underrepresentation in rheumatoid arthritis patients for multiple comparisons. Among rheumatoid arthritis patients and age-matched healthy controls, CD8+ T-cell clonality was not significantly different. In about an eighth of the roughly 60 patients, the largest CD8+ clone exceeded 20% of CD8+ cells.

V was clipped by 9 bases and J by 0 bases; unmatched bases: 7. Germline lookup yields CDR1 LNHDA and CDR2 SQIVND (reference sequence). The CDR3 sequence is 14 residues long. This table comes from immunoSEQ multiplex PCR, and its TCRdb copy is limited to in-frame clones, with some not included. This repertoire shows roughly 7,800 clones, roughly 76% found once; its top ten account for roughly 35%. The chain employs TRBV19 and TRBJ1-1, with 7 positions matching TRBD1. Sequences were obtained from CD8+ T cells sorted from blood. The origin of this receptor is a woman in her forties or fifties in good health. CDR3 amino acids: CASEDRSMNTEAFF. The CDR3 DNA reads as TGTGCCAGCGAGGACAGGTCCATGAACACTGAAGCTTTCTTT.